This T cell receptor (beta chain) was sequenced in a study of spatial heterogeneity in lung cancer. In the study overall: Sequence detection consistently recorded a greater number of beta-chain than alpha-chain sequences. Overall study results and limits: Ubiquitous, expanded tumor-derived TCRs were more frequently observed in blood at resection than at follow-up.

Each TCR cDNA molecule bore a unique molecular identifier. TCRdb fed the 5' RACE reads into MiXCR, producing one record per CDR3 protein. The repertoire holds roughly 50,000 distinct CDR3 sequences, approximately 7.6% seen once, with about an eighth in the top ten. With regard to this clonotype: Its specificity is not known.

Time point: sample taken at primary tumor resection. Whole RNA, isolated from tumor, nontumor lung or frozen PBMC, was sequenced without prior sorting. Samples came from roughly 72 TRACERx patients with untreated early-stage lung cancer. Specimen: PBMCs, collected at surgery. This TCR came from a female donor with early-stage non-small cell lung cancer.

This CDR3 reads CASSRESTDTQYF. The CDR3 coding sequence is TGTGCCAGCAGCAGGGAAAGCACAGATACGCAGTATTTT. The gene calls are TRBV9 and TRBJ2-3; D call uncertain. The CDR3 consists of 13 residues. V shed 4 bases and J shed 0 bases, with 6 bases lying between them. The germline V gene has CDR1 SGDLS and CDR2 YYNGEE.